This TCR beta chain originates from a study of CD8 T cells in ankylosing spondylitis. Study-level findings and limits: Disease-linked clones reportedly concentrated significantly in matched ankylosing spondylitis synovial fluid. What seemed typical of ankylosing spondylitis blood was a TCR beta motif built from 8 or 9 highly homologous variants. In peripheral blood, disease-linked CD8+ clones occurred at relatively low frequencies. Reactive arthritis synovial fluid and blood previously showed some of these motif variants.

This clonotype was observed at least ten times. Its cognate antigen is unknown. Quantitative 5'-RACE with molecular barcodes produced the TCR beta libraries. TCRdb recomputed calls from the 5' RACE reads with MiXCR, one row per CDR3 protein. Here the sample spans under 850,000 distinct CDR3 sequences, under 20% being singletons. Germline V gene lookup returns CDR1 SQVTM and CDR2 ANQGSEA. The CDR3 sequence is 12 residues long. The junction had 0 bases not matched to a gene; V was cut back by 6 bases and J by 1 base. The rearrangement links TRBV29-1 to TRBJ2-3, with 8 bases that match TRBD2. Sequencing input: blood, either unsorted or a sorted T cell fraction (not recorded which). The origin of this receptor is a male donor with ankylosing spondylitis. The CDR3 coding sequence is TGCAGCGTACTAGCGGGCACAGATACGCAGTATTTT. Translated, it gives CSVLAGTDTQYF.